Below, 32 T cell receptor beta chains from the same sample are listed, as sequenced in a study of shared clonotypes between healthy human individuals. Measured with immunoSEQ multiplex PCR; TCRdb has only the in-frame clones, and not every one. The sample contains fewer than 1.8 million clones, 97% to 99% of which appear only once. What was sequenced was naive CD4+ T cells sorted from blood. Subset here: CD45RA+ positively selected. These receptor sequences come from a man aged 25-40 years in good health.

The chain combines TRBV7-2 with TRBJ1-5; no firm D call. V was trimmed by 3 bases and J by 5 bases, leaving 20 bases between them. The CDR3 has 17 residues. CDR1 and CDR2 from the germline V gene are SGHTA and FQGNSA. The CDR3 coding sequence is TGTGCCAGCAGCTTCACTCCCTCCCCGGGCCATCATCAGCCCCAGCATTTT. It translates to CASSFTPSPGHHQPQHF.

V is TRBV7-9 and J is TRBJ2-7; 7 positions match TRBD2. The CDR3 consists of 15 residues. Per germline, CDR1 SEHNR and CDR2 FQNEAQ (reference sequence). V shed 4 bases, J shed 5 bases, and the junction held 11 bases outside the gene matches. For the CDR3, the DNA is TGTGCCAGCAGCTCTTCCGTTTGGACTAGTCACGAGCAGTACTTC. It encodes CASSSSVWTSHEQYF.

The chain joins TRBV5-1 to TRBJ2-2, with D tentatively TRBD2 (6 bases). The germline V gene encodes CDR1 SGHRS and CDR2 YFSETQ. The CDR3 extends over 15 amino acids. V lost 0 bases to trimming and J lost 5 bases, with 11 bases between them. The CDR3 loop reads CASSLGLDLTGELFF. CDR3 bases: TGCGCCAGCAGCTTGGGACTAGACCTGACCGGGGAGCTGTTTTTT.

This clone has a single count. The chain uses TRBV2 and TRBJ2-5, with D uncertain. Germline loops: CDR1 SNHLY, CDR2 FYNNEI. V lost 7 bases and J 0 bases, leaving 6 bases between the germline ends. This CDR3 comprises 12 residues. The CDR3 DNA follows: TGTGCCAGCACTCGCAACCAAGAGACCCAGTACTTC. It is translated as CASTRNQETQYF.

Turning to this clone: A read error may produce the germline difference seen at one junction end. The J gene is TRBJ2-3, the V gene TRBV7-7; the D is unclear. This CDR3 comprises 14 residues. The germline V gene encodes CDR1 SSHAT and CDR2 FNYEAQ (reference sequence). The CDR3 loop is CASKRITRSEPQYF. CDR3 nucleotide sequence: TGTGCTAGCAAGCGTATAACCCGATCAGAGCCGCAGTATTTT. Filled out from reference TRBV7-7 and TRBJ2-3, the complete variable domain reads GAGVSQSPRYKVTKRGQDVTLRCDPISSHATLYWYQQALGQGPEFLTYFNYEAQPDKSGLPSDRFSAERPEGSISTLTIQRTEQRDSAMYRCASKRITRSEPQYFGPGTRLTVL.

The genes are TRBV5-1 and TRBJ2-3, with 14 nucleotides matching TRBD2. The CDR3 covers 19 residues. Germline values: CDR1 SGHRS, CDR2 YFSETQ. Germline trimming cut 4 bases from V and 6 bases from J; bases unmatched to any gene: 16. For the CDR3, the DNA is TGCGCCAGCAGCCCTATAGCCCCGGGACTAGCGGGAGATATGGATACGCAGTATTTT. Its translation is CASSPIAPGLAGDMDTQYF.

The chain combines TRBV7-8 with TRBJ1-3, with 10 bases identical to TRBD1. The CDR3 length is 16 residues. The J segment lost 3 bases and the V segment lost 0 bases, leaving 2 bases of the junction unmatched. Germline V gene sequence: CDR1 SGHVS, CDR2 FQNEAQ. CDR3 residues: CASSLAGTGVGNTIYF. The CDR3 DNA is TGTGCCAGCAGCTTAGCTGGGACAGGGGTTGGAAACACCATATATTTT.

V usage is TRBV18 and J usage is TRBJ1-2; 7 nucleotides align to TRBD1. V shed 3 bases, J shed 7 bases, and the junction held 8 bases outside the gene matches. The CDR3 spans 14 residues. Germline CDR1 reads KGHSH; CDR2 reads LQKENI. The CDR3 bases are TGTGCCAGCTCACCTAGCGACAGGGCAGCTGGCTACACCTTC. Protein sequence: CASSPSDRAAGYTF.

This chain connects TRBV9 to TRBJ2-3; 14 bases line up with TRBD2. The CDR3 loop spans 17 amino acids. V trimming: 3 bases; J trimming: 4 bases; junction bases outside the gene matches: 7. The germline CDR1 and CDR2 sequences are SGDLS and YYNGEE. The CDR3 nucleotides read TGTGCCAGCAGCGAGGGACTAGCGGGAGTGAGGGCAGATACGCAGTATTTT. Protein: CASSEGLAGVRADTQYF.

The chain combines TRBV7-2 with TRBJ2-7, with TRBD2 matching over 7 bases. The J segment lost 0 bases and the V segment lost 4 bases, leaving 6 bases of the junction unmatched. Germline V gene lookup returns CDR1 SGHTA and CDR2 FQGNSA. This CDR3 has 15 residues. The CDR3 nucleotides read TGTGCCAGCAGCTCCCGCGGGACTATCTCCTACGAGCAGTACTTC. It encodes CASSSRGTISYEQYF.

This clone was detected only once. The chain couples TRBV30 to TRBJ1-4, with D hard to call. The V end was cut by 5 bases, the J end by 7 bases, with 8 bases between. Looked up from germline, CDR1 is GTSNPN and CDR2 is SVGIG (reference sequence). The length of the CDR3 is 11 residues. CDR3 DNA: TGTGCCTGGTCGGACGGTGAAAAACTGTTTTTT. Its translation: CAWSDGEKLFF.

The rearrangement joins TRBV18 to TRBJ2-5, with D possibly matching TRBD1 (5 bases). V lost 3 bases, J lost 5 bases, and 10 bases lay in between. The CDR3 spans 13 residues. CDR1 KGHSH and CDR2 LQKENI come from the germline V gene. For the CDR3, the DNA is TGTGCCAGCTCACCGGACATTGCCGAGACCCAGTACTTC. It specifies CASSPDIAETQYF.

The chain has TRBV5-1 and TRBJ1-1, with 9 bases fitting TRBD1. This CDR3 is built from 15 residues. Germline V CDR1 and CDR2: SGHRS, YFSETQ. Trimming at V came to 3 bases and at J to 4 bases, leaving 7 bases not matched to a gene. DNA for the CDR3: TGCGCCAGCAGCTACAACAGGGGGCTTGGCACTGAAGCTTTCTTT. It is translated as CASSYNRGLGTEAFF.

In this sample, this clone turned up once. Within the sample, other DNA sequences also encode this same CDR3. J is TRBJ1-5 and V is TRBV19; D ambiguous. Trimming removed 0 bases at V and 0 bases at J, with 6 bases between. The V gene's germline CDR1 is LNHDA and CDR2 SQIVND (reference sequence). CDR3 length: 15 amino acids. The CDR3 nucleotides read TGTGCCAGTAGTATAGATGGTTATAGCAATCAGCCCCAGCATTTT. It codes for CASSIDGYSNQPQHF.

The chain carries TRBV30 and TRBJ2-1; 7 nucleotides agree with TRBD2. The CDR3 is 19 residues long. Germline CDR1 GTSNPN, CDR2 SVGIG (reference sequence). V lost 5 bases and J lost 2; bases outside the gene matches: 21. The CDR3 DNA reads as TGTGCCTGGGACCAGTTCGGGGGGACCAAGATTTTTACCTACAATGAGCAGTTCTTC. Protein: CAWDQFGGTKIFTYNEQFF. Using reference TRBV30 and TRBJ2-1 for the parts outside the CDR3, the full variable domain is SQTIHQWPATLVQPVGSPLSLECTVEGTSNPNLYWYRQAAGRGLQLLFYSVGIGQISSEVPQNLSASRPQDRQFILSSKKLLLSDSGFYLCAWDQFGGTKIFTYNEQFFGPGTRLTVL.

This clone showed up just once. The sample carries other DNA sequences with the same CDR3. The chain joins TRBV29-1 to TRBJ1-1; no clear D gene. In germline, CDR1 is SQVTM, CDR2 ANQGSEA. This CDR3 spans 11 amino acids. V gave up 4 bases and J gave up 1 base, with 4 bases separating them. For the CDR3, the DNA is TGCAGCGTTGGGAGGAACACTGAAGCTTTCTTT. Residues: CSVGRNTEAFF.

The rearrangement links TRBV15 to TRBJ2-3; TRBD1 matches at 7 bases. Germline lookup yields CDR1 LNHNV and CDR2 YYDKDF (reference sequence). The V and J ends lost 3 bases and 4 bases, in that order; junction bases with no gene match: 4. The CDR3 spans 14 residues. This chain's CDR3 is CATSSRQGPDTQYF. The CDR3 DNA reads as TGTGCCACCAGCAGCAGACAGGGTCCAGATACGCAGTATTTT. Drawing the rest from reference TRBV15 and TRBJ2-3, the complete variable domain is DAMVIQNPRYQVTQFGKPVTLSCSQTLNHNVMYWYQQKSSQAPKLLFHYYDKDFNNEADTPDNFQSRRPNTSFCFLDIRSPGLGDTAMYLCATSSRQGPDTQYFGPGTRLTVL.

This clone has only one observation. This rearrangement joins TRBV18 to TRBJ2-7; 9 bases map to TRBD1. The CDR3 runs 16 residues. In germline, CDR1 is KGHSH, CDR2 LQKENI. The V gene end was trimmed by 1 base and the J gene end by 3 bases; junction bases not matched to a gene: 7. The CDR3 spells CASSPLGQGLLYEQYF. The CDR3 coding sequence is TGTGCCAGCTCACCACTGGGACAGGGTCTTCTCTACGAGCAGTACTTC.

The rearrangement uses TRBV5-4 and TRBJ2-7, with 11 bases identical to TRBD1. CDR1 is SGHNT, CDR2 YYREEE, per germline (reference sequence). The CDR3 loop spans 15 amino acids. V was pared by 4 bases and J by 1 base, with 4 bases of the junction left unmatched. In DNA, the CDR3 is TGTGCCAGCAGCCAGGGACAGGGGGGTTCCTACGAGCAGTACTTC. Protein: CASSQGQGGSYEQYF.

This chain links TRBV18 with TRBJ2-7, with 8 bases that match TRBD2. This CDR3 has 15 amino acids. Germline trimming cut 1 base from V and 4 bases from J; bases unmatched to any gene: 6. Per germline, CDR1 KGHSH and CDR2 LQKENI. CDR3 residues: CASSPRASGSYEQYF. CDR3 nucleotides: TGTGCCAGCTCACCACGCGCGAGCGGGAGTTACGAGCAGTACTTC.

The CDR3 here is CAQSGSLNNEQFF. CDR3 nucleotide sequence: TGTGCCCAGAGCGGGAGCCTAAACAATGAGCAGTTCTTC. The chain employs TRBV6-1 and TRBJ2-1, with TRBD2 matching 8 bases. V shed 11 bases and J 5 bases; nucleotides not matched to a gene: 8. Germline lookup yields CDR1 MNHNS and CDR2 SASEGT. The CDR3 length is 13 residues.

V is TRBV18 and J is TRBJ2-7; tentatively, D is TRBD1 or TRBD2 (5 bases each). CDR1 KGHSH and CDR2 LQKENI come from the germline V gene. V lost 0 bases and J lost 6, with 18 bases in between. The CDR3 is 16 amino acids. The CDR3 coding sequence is TGTGCCAGCTCACCACCGTCCGGGACCTACGGAGGCGAGCAGTACTTC. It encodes CASSPPSGTYGGEQYF. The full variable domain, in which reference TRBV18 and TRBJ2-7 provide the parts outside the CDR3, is NAGVMQNPRHLVRRRGQEARLRCSPMKGHSHVYWYRQLPEEGLKFMVYLQKENIIDESGMPKERFSAEFPKEGPSILRIQQVVRGDSAAYFCASSPPSGTYGGEQYFGPGTRLTVT.

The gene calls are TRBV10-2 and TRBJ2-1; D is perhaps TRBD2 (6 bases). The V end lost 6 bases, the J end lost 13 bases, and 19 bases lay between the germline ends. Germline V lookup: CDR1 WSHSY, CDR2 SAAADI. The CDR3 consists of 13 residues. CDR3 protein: CASRASGTPEQFF. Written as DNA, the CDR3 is TGCGCCAGCAGGGCCTCCGGGACTCCTGAACAGTTCTTC.

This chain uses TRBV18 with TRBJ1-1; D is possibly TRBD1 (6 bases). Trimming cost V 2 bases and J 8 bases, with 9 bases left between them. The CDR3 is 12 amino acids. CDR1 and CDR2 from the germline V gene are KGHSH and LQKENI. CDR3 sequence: CASSPGGGEAFF. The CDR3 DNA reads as TGTGCCAGCTCACCAGGCGGGGGCGAAGCTTTCTTT.

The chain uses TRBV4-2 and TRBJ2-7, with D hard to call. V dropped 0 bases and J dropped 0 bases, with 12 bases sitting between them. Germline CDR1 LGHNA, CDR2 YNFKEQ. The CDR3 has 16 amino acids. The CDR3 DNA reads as TGTGCCAGCAGCCAAGATTTCCGAGGTCCCTCCTACGAGCAGTACTTC. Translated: CASSQDFRGPSYEQYF.

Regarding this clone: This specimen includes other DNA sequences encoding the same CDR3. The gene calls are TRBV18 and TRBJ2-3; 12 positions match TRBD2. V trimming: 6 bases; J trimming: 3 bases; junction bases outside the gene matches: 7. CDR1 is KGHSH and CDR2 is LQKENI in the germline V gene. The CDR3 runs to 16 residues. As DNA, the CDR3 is TGTGCCAGCTCTCCCCTAGCGGGAGGGCCGACAGATACGCAGTATTTT. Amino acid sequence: CASSPLAGGPTDTQYF.

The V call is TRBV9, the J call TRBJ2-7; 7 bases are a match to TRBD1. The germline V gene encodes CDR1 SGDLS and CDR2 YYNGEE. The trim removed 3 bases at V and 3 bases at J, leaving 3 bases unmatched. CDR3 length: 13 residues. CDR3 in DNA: TGTGCCAGCAGCGCGGGACAGCTCTACGAGCAGTACTTC. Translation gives CASSAGQLYEQYF.

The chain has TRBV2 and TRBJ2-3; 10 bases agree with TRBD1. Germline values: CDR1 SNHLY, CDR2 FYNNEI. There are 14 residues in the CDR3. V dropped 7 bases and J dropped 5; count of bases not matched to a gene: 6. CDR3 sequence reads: CASTTDRGGDTQYF. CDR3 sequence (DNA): TGTGCCAGCACCACGGACAGGGGGGGAGATACGCAGTATTTT.

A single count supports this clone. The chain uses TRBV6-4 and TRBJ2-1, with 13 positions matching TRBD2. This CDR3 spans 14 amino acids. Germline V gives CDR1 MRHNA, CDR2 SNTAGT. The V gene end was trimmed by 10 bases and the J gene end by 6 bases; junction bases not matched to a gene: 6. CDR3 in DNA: TGTGCCACCGGACTAGCGGGAGTGACCAATGAGCAGTTCTTC. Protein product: CATGLAGVTNEQFF.

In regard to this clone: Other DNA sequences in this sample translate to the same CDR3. The CDR3 loop reads CASSLGDPNTEAFF. CDR3 DNA sequence: TGTGCCAGCAGCTTGGGGGACCCGAACACTGAAGCTTTCTTT. The rearrangement uses TRBV5-4 and TRBJ1-1; D possibly corresponds to TRBD1 (5 bases). The germline CDR1 and CDR2 sequences are SGHNT and YYREEE (reference sequence). V dropped 0 bases and J dropped 1 base, with 7 bases sitting between them. The CDR3 has 14 residues.

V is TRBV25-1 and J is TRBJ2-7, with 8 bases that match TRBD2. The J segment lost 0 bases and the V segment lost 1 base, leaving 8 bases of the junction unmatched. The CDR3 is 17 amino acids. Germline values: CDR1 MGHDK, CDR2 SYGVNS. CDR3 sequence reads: CASSEWLRGESSYEQYF. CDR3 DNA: TGTGCCAGCAGTGAATGGCTGCGGGGGGAAAGCTCCTACGAGCAGTACTTC.

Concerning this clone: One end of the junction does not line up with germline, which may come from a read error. In nucleotides, the CDR3 is TGTGCCAGTAGTTTAGGGGGCAGGTATCAGCCCCAGCATTTT. The encoded protein is CASSLGGRYQPQHF. This chain connects TRBV28 to TRBJ1-5, with TRBD1 identical over 7 bases. Germline V gene lookup returns CDR1 MDHEN and CDR2 SYDVKM. The CDR3 is made up of 14 amino acids.